These T cell receptor beta chains were read from a single sample in a study of OX40 agonist ivuxolimab in advanced cancers. Method: immunoSEQ multiplex PCR; TCRdb's copy keeps in-frame clones and lacks some. The sample consists of more than 60,000 clones, more than 75% of them appearing once. The source material was CD4+ or CD8+ T cells sorted from blood, sampled in a trial of the OX40 agonist ivuxolimab. The receptors come from an adult with an advanced solid tumor such as melanoma, head and neck, liver or kidney cancer. The CDR3 runs from the conserved cysteine through the conserved F or W. Each record gives: J gene, CDR3 length, D gene, V gene, clone size, CDR3 protein, CDR3 DNA. D genes are given only for firm matches. Size is stated for part of the rows, as once, few or many counts, or as a class when the clone is expanded.

TRBJ2-1	16	TRBD2	TRBV11-2	NA	CASSLGLAASYNEQFF	TGTGCCAGCAGCTTAGGACTAGCGGCATCCTACAATGAGCAGTTCTTC
TRBJ2-1	15	TRBD1	TRBV9	NA	CASSVEGTGDNEQFF	TGTGCCAGCAGCGTAGAGGGGACAGGCGACAATGAGCAGTTCTTC
TRBJ2-1	14	NA	TRBV29-1	NA	CSAVLAGSYNEQFF	TGCAGCGCGGTTCTAGCCGGCTCCTACAATGAGCAGTTCTTC
TRBJ1-2	14	NA	TRBV7-9	NA	CASSLEQGRYGYTF	TGTGCCAGCAGCTTAGAGCAGGGGCGTTATGGCTACACCTTC
TRBJ2-2	15	TRBD1	TRBV7-2	NA	CASSLGTGNTGELFF	TGTGCCAGCAGCTTAGGGACAGGGAACACCGGGGAGCTGTTTTTT
TRBJ2-1	16	NA	TRBV9	NA	CASSSEDGPRYNEQFF	TGTGCCAGCAGCTCGGAAGACGGGCCGAGGTACAATGAGCAGTTCTTC
TRBJ2-1	15	NA	TRBV15	NA	CATSRDGGWDNEQFF	TGTGCCACCAGCAGAGATGGAGGATGGGACAATGAGCAGTTCTTC
TRBJ2-3	12	NA	TRBV19	NA	CASSWVEDTQYF	TGTGCCAGTAGTTGGGTTGAAGATACGCAGTATTTT
TRBJ2-2	13	NA	TRBV6-5	NA	CASSYRGSGELFF	TGTGCCAGCAGTTACCGAGGGTCCGGGGAGCTGTTTTTT
TRBJ2-7	16	TRBD2	TRBV28	NA	CASSPPWGGGHYEQYF	TGTGCCAGCAGCCCTCCCTGGGGCGGGGGGCACTACGAGCAGTACTTC
TRBJ2-1	16	TRBD1	TRBV19	NA	CATQGRTGQTNNEQFF	TGTGCCACCCAGGGAAGGACAGGACAAACTAACAATGAGCAGTTCTTC
TRBJ1-1	18	NA	TRBV7-9	NA	CASSQPGGGGLMNTEAFF	TGTGCCAGCAGCCAACCTGGTGGGGGGGGCTTAATGAACACTGAAGCTTTCTTT
TRBJ1-1	13	NA	TRBV7-9	NA	CASNPGRNTEAFF	TGTGCCAGCAACCCGGGCCGGAACACTGAAGCTTTCTTT
TRBJ2-7	12	NA	TRBV27	NA	CASSPKGYEQYF	TGTGCCAGCAGCCCGAAAGGTTACGAGCAGTACTTC
TRBJ1-6	12	NA	TRBV27	NA	CASSFGSRPLHF	TGTGCCAGCAGTTTCGGTAGTCGTCCCCTCCACTTT
TRBJ2-4	13	NA	TRBV4-3	medium-sized	CASSKSSENIQYF	TGCGCCAGCAGCAAATCATCAGAAAACATTCAGTACTTC
TRBJ2-2	14	NA	TRBV19	NA	CASRSRGNTGELFF	TGTGCCAGTAGATCCAGGGGGAACACCGGGGAGCTGTTTTTT
TRBJ2-3	17	TRBD1	TRBV11-3	NA	CASSFTGTGAGTDTQYF	TGTGCCAGCAGCTTCACCGGGACAGGGGCGGGCACAGATACGCAGTATTTT
TRBJ2-2	16	NA	TRBV11-3	NA	CASSLDSGRNTGELFF	TGTGCCAGCAGCTTAGATTCGGGACGGAACACCGGGGAGCTGTTTTTT
TRBJ2-3	16	NA	TRBV28	NA	CASSKKQGLRTDTQYF	TGTGCCAGCAGTAAAAAACAGGGTCTGCGGACAGATACGCAGTATTTT
TRBJ1-2	13	NA	TRBV28	NA	CASTPFGSYGYTF	TGTGCCAGCACCCCCTTCGGCTCCTATGGCTACACCTTC
TRBJ1-1	14	NA	TRBV14	NA	CASSQVAGFTEAFF	TGTGCCAGCAGCCAAGTAGCCGGATTCACTGAAGCTTTCTTT
TRBJ2-5	15	TRBD2	TRBV5-6	NA	CASKSSGGASETQYF	TGTGCCAGCAAATCTAGCGGGGGGGCCTCCGAGACCCAGTACTTC
TRBJ1-1	14	TRBD1	TRBV25-1	NA	CASSARQGRTEAFF	TGTGCCAGCAGCGCTAGACAGGGTAGGACTGAAGCTTTCTTT
TRBJ2-2	15	NA	TRBV18	once	CASSPGTVNTGELFF	TGTGCCAGCTCACCAGGGACGGTGAACACCGGGGAGCTGTTTTTT
TRBJ1-1	15	NA	TRBV7-2	NA	CASRILQGPTGGAFF	TGTGCCAGCAGGATACTCCAGGGGCCCACTGGCGGAGCTTTCTTT
TRBJ2-2	16	NA	TRBV14	NA	CASSALSGGDTGELFF	TGTGCCAGCAGCGCGCTCTCTGGAGGGGACACCGGGGAGCTGTTTTTT
TRBJ1-5	16	NA	TRBV5-1	NA	CASSLVGGSGNQPQHF	TGCGCCAGCAGCTTGGTAGGTGGATCTGGCAATCAGCCCCAGCATTTT
TRBJ1-2	13	NA	TRBV27	few	CASSLAGVGGYTF	TGTGCCAGCAGTTTAGCGGGGGTTGGTGGCTACACCTTC
TRBJ1-2	14	NA	TRBV27	NA	CASRSVGDNYGYTF	TGTGCCAGCAGATCCGTTGGGGATAACTATGGCTACACCTTC
TRBJ2-5	13	NA	TRBV5-1	NA	CASSLEGQETQYF	TGCGCCAGCAGCTTGGAGGGCCAAGAGACCCAGTACTTC
TRBJ2-5	14	NA	TRBV28	NA	CAGGAGTHQETQYF	TGTGCCGGAGGAGCGGGCACCCATCAAGAGACCCAGTACTTC
TRBJ1-2	11	NA	TRBV29-1	NA	CSVVENYGYTF	TGCAGCGTTGTGGAAAATTATGGCTACACCTTC
TRBJ1-3	16	NA	TRBV5-1	NA	CASSSNNIRTGNTIYF	TGCGCCAGCAGCTCCAATAACATTCGGACTGGAAACACCATATATTTT
TRBJ2-6	16	TRBD1	TRBV5-1	NA	CASSARQGPGANVLTF	TGCGCCAGCAGCGCCAGACAGGGGCCTGGGGCCAACGTCCTGACTTTC
TRBJ2-2	20	NA	TRBV28	NA	CASRPILGSAPGGEAGELFF	TGTGCCAGCAGGCCGATTCTAGGGAGTGCTCCAGGGGGGGAAGCCGGGGAGCTGTTTTTT
TRBJ1-3	15	NA	TRBV12-1	NA	CASSFHPVSGNTIYF	TGTGCCAGCAGCTTTCATCCAGTCTCTGGAAACACCATATATTTT
TRBJ2-2	20	NA	TRBV21-1	NA	CASSNPDGLAGALDTGELFF	TGTGCCAGCAGCAATCCCGACGGACTAGCGGGAGCGTTGGACACCGGGGAGCTGTTTTTT
TRBJ1-2	15	TRBD1	TRBV28	NA	CASSLPTGGVYGYTF	TGTGCCAGCAGTTTGCCGACAGGGGGCGTTTATGGCTACACCTTC
TRBJ1-2	15	TRBD1	TRBV6-5	NA	CASKSHTTGEYGYTF	TGTGCCAGCAAAAGTCATACGACAGGGGAATATGGCTACACCTTC
TRBJ1-2	15	NA	TRBV2	NA	CASSIGLGTNYGYTF	TGTGCCAGCTCCATTGGACTGGGCACTAACTATGGCTACACCTTC
TRBJ1-6	13	NA	TRBV2	NA	CASSVGGASPLHF	TGTGCCAGCAGCGTCGGAGGGGCTTCACCCCTCCACTTT
TRBJ2-7	13	NA	TRBV18	NA	CASSPGQSYEQYF	TGTGCCAGCTCACCAGGCCAGTCCTACGAGCAGTACTTC
TRBJ2-3	15	TRBD2	TRBV7-2	NA	CASSLVSGSRDTQYF	TGTGCCAGCAGCTTAGTGAGCGGGAGTAGGGATACGCAGTATTTT
TRBJ1-5	15	NA	TRBV5-5	NA	CASSFDGLGNQPQHF	TGTGCCAGCAGCTTCGACGGGCTGGGCAATCAGCCCCAGCATTTT
TRBJ1-5	14	TRBD1	TRBV28	NA	CASSFGDRGQPQHF	TGTGCCAGCAGTTTTGGGGACAGGGGTCAGCCCCAGCATTTT
TRBJ2-1	13	NA	TRBV4-3	NA	CASSQPPRQEQFF	TGCGCCAGCAGCCAACCACCTCGTCAAGAGCAGTTCTTC
TRBJ1-2	14	TRBD1	TRBV19	few	CASRSGRGVYGYTF	TGTGCCAGTAGATCGGGCAGGGGGGTCTATGGCTACACCTTC
TRBJ1-2	17	NA	TRBV4-1	NA	CASSQDLSRSFNYGYTF	TGCGCCAGCAGCCAAGATCTGAGTAGGAGCTTCAACTATGGCTACACCTTC
TRBJ2-5	15	TRBD1	TRBV30	NA	CAWSDKLGQAETQYF	TGTGCCTGGAGCGACAAGCTGGGACAGGCGGAGACCCAGTACTTC
TRBJ1-3	15	NA	TRBV13	NA	CASSLGHISGNTIYF	TGTGCCAGCAGCCTGGGACATATCTCTGGAAACACCATATATTTT
TRBJ1-2	18	NA	TRBV6-1	NA	CASSEVDGGIYRGFGYTF	TGTGCCAGCAGTGAAGTGGATGGTGGGATATATCGTGGATTTGGCTACACCTTC
TRBJ2-7	15	NA	TRBV2	NA	CASSLAYTGNPEQYF	TGTGCCAGCAGTTTAGCTTATACGGGAAATCCCGAGCAGTACTTC
TRBJ2-7	15	TRBD2	TRBV11-2	NA	CASRSRTSGGGEQYF	TGTGCCAGCAGATCTAGGACTAGCGGGGGCGGGGAGCAGTACTTC
TRBJ2-7	11	NA	TRBV6-5	NA	CAGKGSYEQYF	TGTGCGGGGAAGGGATCCTACGAGCAGTACTTC
TRBJ2-1	14	NA	TRBV5-1	NA	CASSFYGLPNEQFF	TGCGCCAGCAGCTTTTACGGACTACCCAATGAGCAGTTCTTC
TRBJ2-5	17	TRBD2	TRBV14	NA	CASSPGLAGGPRETQYF	TGTGCCAGCAGCCCCGGACTAGCGGGAGGGCCGAGAGAGACCCAGTACTTC